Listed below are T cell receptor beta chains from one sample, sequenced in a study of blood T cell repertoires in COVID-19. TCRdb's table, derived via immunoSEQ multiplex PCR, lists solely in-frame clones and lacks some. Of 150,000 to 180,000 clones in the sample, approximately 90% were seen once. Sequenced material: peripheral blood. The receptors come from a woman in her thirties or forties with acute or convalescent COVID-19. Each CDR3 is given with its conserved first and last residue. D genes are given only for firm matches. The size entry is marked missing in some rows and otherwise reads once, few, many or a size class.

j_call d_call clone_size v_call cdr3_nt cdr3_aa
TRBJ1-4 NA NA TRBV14 TGTGCCAGCAGCAAAGGAACAGGGCTATGGAATGAAAAACTGTTTTTT CASSKGTGLWNEKLFF
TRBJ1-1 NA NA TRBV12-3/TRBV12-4 TGTGCCAGCAGCTCCGGAACAGTAAGCTTCTTT CASSSGTVSFF
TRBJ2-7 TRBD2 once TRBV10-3 TGTGCCATCAGTGAGGGACTAGCGGGAAACTACGAGCAGTACTTC CAISEGLAGNYEQYF
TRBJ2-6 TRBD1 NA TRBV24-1 TGTGCCACCAGTGATTCCGGACAGGTCCCCGTCCTGACTTTC CATSDSGQVPVLTF
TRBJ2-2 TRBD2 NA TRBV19 TGTGCCAGTAGTCTCCGAATCGGGGGGGTTAACACCGGGGAGCTGTTTTTT CASSLRIGGVNTGELFF
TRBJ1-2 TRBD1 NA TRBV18 TGTGCCAGCTCACCAAGGGACAGCCTTGGCTACACCTTC CASSPRDSLGYTF
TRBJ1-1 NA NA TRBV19 TGTGCCAGTAGGACAGGGAACACTGAAGCTTTCTTT CASRTGNTEAFF
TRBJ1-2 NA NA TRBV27 TGTGCCAGCAGTCGTTCTGGGGGCGGACCTTATGGCTACACCTTC CASSRSGGGPYGYTF
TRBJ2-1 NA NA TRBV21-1 TGTGCCAGCAGCCTTGACAGAGGAGATTGGGAGCAGTTCTTC CASSLDRGDWEQFF
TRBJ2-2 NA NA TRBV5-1 TGCGCCAGCAGCCTATTCAGGACGAACACCGGGGAGCTGTTTTTT CASSLFRTNTGELFF
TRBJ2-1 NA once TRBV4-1 TGCGCCAGCAGCCAAGGGGGCGGTCTCAATGAGCAGTTCTTC CASSQGGGLNEQFF
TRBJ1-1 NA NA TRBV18 TGTGCCAGTTCCCCGGCGGGGGAGGGCACTGAAGCTTTCTTT CASSPAGEGTEAFF
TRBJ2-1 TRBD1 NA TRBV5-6 TGTGCCAGCAGCCCCGGGACAGGGATTGAGCAGTTCTTC CASSPGTGIEQFF
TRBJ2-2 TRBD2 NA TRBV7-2 TGTGCCTCGACGCGTCTAGCGGGGACCGCGAACACCGGGGAGCTGTTTTTT CASTRLAGTANTGELFF
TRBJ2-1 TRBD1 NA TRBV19 TGTGCCAGTAGCCCACCGGGCCTCAGGACAGGGCCCAATGAGCAGTTCTTC CASSPPGLRTGPNEQFF
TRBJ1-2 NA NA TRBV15 TGTGCCACCAGCAGAGATCGCAGGGAATACTATGGCTACACCTTC CATSRDRREYYGYTF
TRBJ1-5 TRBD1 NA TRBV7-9 TGTGCCAGCAGCTTAGGGACAGGGAGCAATCAGCCCCAGCATTTT CASSLGTGSNQPQHF
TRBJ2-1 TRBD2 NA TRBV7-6 TGTGCCAGCAGCTTGGGGACTAGGGGCTACAATGAGCAGTTCTTC CASSLGTRGYNEQFF
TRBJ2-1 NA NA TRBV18 TGTGCCAGCTCACCTTCTATGGGGGGAAGAAATGAGCAGTTCTTC CASSPSMGGRNEQFF
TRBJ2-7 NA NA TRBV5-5 TGTGCCAGCAGCTCCCGGCGGTCAGCCTACGAGCAGTACTTC CASSSRRSAYEQYF
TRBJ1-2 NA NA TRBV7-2 TGTGCCAGCAGCTACGGGTTGGACTATGGCTACACCTTC CASSYGLDYGYTF
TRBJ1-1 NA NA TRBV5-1 TGCGCCAGCAGCTCTGCGGGGGACACTGAAGCTTTCTTT CASSSAGDTEAFF
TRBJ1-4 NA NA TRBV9 TGTGCCAGCAGCGTAGGCACACAGTCAACTAATGAAAAACTGTTTTTT CASSVGTQSTNEKLFF
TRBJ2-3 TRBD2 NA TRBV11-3 TGTGCCAGCAGCTTAGATTTCGGGAGCGGACTAGCGGGAGGCGCAGATACGCAGTATTTT CASSLDFGSGLAGGADTQYF
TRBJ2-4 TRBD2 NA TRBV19 TGTGCCAGTAGTTCTGATACTAGCGGGAGGGCGCGGGACATTCAGTACTTC CASSSDTSGRARDIQYF
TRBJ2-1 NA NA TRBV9 TGTGCCAGCAGCGTAGTAGGGGTTGAGCAGTTCTTC CASSVVGVEQFF
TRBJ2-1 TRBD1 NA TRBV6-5 TGTGCCAGCAGTTGGGACAGGGCAAATGAGCAGTTCTTC CASSWDRANEQFF
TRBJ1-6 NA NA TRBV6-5 TGTGCCAGCATTACCAGGGTTGATTCACCCCTCCACTTT CASITRVDSPLHF
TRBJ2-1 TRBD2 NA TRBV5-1 TGCGCCAGCAGTTCCTCCGGGGGGTCCTACAATGAGCAGTTCTTC CASSSSGGSYNEQFF
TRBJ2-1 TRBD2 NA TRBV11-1 TGTGCCAGCAGCTTAGACGGACTAGCGGGATTGGATGAGCAGTTCTTC CASSLDGLAGLDEQFF
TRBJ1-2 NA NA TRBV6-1 TGTGCCAGCAGTGAATTTGAGGGCTTCGGGGGCTACACCTTC CASSEFEGFGGYTF
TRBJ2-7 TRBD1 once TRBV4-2 TGTGCCAGCAGCCAAGGAGACAGGGAATCCTACGAGCAGTACTTC CASSQGDRESYEQYF
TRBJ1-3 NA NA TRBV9 TGTGCCAGCAGCGTAGACGCAGGGACAGGAAACACCATATATTTT CASSVDAGTGNTIYF
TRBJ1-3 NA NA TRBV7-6 TGTGCCAGCAGCAACCCCCACCAGGGGACTGGAAACACCATATATTTT CASSNPHQGTGNTIYF
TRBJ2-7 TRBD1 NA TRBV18 TGTGCCAGCTCACCACCCGCGACAGGGTCAAACTACGAGCAGTACTTC CASSPPATGSNYEQYF
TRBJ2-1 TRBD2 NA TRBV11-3 TGTGCCAGCAGCTTAGTGGGACTAGTCAATGAGCAGTTCTTC CASSLVGLVNEQFF
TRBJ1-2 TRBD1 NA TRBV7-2 TGTGCCAGCAGCCCACGGAGGCAGGGGGCCCTATCTCCCTATGGCTACACCTTC CASSPRRQGALSPYGYTF
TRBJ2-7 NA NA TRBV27 TGTGCCAGCAGTTGGGGGGACGGCTACGAGCAGTACTTC CASSWGDGYEQYF
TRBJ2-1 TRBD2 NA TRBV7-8 TGTGCCAGCAGCTTCGTCGAGCGGGGGAGTGAGCAGTTCTTC CASSFVERGSEQFF
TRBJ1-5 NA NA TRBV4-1 TGCGCCAGCAGCAAGACAGTGAATCAGCCCCAGCATTTT CASSKTVNQPQHF
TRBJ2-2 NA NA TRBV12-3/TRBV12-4 TGTGCCAGCAGTTTACGGGTTGGCGGGGAGCTGTTTTTT CASSLRVGGELFF
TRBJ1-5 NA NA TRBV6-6 TGTGCCAGCAGTTACTCGGGCGGGGCGGGCAATCAGCCCCAGCATTTT CASSYSGGAGNQPQHF
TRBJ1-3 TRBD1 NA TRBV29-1 TGCAGCGTCAAGACAGGGCCTGGAAACACCATATATTTT CSVKTGPGNTIYF
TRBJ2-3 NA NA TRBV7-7 TGTGCCAGCAGCCCAGGGGGGCCTCAAACGCAGTATTTT CASSPGGPQTQYF
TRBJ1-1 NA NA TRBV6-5 TGTGCCAGCAGGACCACAGGGAGTGAAGCTTTCTTT CASRTTGSEAFF
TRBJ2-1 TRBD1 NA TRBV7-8 TGTGCCAGCAGCTTGCCCGCGGAGGACAGGGGTATTTTTGGATACAATGAGCAGTTCTTC CASSLPAEDRGIFGYNEQFF
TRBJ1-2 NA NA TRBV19 TGTGCCAGTAGTATGGGGCCCTTCTATGGCTACACCTTC CASSMGPFYGYTF
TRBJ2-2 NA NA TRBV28 TGTGCCAGCAGTTTGGGGGGCACCGGGGAGCTGTTTTTT CASSLGGTGELFF
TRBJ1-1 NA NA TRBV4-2 TGTGCCAGCAGCCTGGGGGCGGGGAACACTGAAGCTTTCTTT CASSLGAGNTEAFF
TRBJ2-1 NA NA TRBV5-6 TGTGCCAGCAGCCATCAGACTATAAATGAGCAGTTCTTC CASSHQTINEQFF
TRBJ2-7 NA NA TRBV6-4 TGTGCCAGCAGCCCGTATCTAGCGAGGATCTCCTACGAGCAGTACTTC CASSPYLARISYEQYF
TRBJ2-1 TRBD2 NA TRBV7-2 TGTGCCAGTAGAAGCGGGAGTGGGAATGAGCAGTTCTTC CASRSGSGNEQFF